This T cell receptor (beta chain) was sequenced for a study of T-cell memory formation after mild COVID-19. Study observations and caveats: Mainly CM and EM harbored the contracting CD4+ clones; mainly EMRA harbored the CD8+ ones. Proof of SARS-CoV-2 specificity was absent for the second-wave clones that crested on day 37. In pre-infection memory, a portion of responding clones appeared, which suggested that cross-reactive memory joined.

This clonotype was seen a handful of times. Its antigen is not known. Constant-segment primers were used for 5'RACE, and the resulting TCR alpha and TCR beta cDNA libraries carried sample barcodes and UMIs. TCRdb reprocessed the 5' RACE reads via MiXCR and lists one record per CDR3 protein. The sample lists 150,000 to 200,000 distinct CDR3 sequences, around 16% occurring once. J gave up 11 bases and V 3 bases, and 7 bases lay outside the gene matches. The CDR3 sequence is 14 residues long. Sequenced: PBMCs or a T cell subset sorted from them (not recorded which). The clonotype comes from an adult woman who had mild COVID-19 (a few samples of this study predate the infection). Cell type and time point are not known. The chain is built from TRBV12-3 or TRBV12-4 and TRBJ2-1, with TRBD2 matching 10 bases. CDR3 DNA sequence: TGTGCCAGCAGTTTTTCCGCTAGCGGGGGAAAGCAGTTCTTC. It yields the protein CASSFSASGGKQFF.